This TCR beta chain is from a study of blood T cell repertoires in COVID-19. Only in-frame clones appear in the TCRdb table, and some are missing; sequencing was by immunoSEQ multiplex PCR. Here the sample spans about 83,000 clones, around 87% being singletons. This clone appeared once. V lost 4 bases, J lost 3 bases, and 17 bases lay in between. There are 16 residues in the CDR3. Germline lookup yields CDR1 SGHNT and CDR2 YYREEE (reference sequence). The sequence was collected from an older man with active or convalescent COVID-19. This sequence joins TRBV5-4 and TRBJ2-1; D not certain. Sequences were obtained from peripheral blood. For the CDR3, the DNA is TGTGCCAGCAGCACCCGTACCCAGGTGGGCTACAATGAGCAGTTCTTC. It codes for CASSTRTQVGYNEQFF.